This entry concerns a single T cell receptor beta chain. These data come from a study of T cell changes during pregnancy in multiple sclerosis. TCRdb's copy holds only in-frame clones and misses some; the assay was immunoSEQ multiplex PCR. The sample lists around 69,000 clones; approximately 90% were seen once. Germline CDR1 reads MDHEN; CDR2 reads SYDVKM. Trimming cost V 11 bases and J 3 bases; bases outside gene matches: 8. The CDR3 extends over 14 amino acids. The clonotype originates from a female donor with multiple sclerosis, enrolled in a pregnancy study. The chain links TRBV28 to TRBJ2-3, with 10 bases identical to TRBD2. The source material was peripheral blood, sampled in the third trimester of pregnancy. The CDR3 protein is CAGKAGGPTDTQYF. The CDR3 DNA reads as TGTGCCGGAAAAGCGGGAGGGCCAACAGATACGCAGTATTTT. The entire variable domain, with the rest obtained from reference TRBV28 and TRBJ2-3, is as follows: DVKVTQSSRYLVKRTGEKVFLECVQDMDHENMFWYRQDPGLGLRLIYFSYDVKMKEKGDIPEGYSVSREKKERFSLILESASTNQTSMYLCAGKAGGPTDTQYFGPGTRLTVL.